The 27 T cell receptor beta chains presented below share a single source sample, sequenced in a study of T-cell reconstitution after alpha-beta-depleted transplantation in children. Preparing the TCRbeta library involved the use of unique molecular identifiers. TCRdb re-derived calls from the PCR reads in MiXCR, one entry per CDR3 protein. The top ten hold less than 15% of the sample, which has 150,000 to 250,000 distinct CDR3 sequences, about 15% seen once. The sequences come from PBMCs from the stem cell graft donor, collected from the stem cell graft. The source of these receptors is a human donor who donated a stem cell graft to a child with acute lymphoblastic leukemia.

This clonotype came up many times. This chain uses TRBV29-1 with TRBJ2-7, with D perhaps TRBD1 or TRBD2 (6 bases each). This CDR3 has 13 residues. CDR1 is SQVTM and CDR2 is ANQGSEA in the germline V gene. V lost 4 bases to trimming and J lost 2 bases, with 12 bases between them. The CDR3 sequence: CSVGGATTYEQYF. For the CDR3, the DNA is TGCAGCGTTGGGGGGGCAACCACCTACGAGCAGTACTTC.

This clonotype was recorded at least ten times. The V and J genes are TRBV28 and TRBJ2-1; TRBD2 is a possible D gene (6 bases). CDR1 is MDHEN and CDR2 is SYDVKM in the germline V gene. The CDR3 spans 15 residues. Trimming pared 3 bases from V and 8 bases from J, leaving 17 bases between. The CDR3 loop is CASSFMAGIKDEQFF. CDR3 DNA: TGTGCCAGCAGTTTTATGGCGGGGATTAAGGATGAGCAGTTCTTC.

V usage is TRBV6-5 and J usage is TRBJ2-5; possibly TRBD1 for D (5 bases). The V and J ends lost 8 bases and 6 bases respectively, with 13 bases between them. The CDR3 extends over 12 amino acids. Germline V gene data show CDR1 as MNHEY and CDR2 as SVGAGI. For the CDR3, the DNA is TGTGCCAGCGGACACGCCGGACAGACCCAGTACTTC. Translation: CASGHAGQTQYF.

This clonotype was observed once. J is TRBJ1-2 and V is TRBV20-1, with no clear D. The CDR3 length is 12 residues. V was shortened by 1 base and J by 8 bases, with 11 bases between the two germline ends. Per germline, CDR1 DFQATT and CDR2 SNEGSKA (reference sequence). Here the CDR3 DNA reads TGCAGTGCTAGAGTAACAGCTGGGGGCTACACCTTC. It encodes CSARVTAGGYTF.

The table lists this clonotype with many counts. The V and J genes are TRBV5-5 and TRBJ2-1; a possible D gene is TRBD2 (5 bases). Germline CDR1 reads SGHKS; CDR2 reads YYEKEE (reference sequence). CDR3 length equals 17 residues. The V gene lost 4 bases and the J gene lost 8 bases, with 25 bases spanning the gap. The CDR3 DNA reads TGTGCCAGCAGCCTCGAGGGAGTAGCGTGGTTTGAGGATGAGCAGTTCTTC. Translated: CASSLEGVAWFEDEQFF.

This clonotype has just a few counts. CDR3 sequence: CASSSGKVKGTQYF. The CDR3 nucleotides read TGTGCCAGCAGTTCGGGGAAAGTCAAAGGGACCCAGTACTTC. The gene calls are TRBV12-3 or TRBV12-4 and TRBJ2-5, with a tentative D call TRBD2 (5 bases). V was clipped by 4 bases and J by 7 bases, with 16 bases between them. The CDR3 is 14 residues long.

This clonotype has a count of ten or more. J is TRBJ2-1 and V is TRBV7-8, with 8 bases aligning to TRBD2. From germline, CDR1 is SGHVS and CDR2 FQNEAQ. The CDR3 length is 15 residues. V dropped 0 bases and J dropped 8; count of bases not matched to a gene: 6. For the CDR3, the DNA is TGTGCCAGCAGCTTAGCCGGGACTAGGGGCGATGAGCAGTTCTTC. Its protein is CASSLAGTRGDEQFF. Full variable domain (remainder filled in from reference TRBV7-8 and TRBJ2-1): GAGVSQSPRYKVAKRGQDVALRCDPISGHVSLFWYQQALGQGPEFLTYFQNEAQLDKSGLPSDRFFAERPEGSVSTLKIQRTQQEDSAVYLCASSLAGTRGDEQFFGPGTRLTVL.

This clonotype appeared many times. CDR3 coding DNA: TGTGCCAGCAGCGTAGGACTAGCGGGTTACAATGAGCAGTTCTTC. Translation: CASSVGLAGYNEQFF. The J gene is TRBJ2-1, the V gene TRBV9; 10 positions match TRBD2. The germline CDR1 and CDR2 sequences are SGDLS and YYNGEE. CDR3 length: 15 residues. The V segment lost 0 bases and the J segment 4 bases; nucleotides outside the gene matches: 1.

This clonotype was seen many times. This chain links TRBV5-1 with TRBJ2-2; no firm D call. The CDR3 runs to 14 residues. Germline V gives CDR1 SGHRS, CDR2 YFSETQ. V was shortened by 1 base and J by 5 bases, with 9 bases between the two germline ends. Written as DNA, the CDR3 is TGCGCCAGCAGCTTGTTGGGCGCAACCGGGGAGCTGTTTTTT. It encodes CASSLLGATGELFF.

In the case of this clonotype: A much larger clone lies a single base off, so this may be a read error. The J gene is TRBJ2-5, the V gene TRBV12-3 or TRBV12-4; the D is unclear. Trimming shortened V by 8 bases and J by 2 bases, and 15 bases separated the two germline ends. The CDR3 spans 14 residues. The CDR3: CASVVDGPQETQYF. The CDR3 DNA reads TGTGCCAGCGTCGTGGACGGGCCTCAAGAGACCCAGTACTTC.

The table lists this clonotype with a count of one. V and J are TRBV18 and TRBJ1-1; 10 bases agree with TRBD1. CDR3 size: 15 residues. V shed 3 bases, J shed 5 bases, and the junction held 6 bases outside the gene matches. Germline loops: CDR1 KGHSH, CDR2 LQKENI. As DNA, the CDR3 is TGTGCCAGCTCACCGATCCGGGACAGGGGAACTGAAGCTTTCTTT. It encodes CASSPIRDRGTEAFF.

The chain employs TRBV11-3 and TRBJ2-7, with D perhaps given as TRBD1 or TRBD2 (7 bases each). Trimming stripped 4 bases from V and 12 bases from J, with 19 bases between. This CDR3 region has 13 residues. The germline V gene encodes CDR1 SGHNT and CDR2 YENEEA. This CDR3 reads CASSSPGGGTRYF. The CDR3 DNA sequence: TGTGCCAGCAGCTCCCCAGGGGGGGGAACGCGGTACTTC.

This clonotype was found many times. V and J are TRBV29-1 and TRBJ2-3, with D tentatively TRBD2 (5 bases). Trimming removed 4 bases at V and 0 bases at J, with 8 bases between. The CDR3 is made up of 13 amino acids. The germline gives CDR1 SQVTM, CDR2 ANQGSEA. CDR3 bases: TGCAGCGTTGCCAGGACTAGCACAGATACGCAGTATTTT. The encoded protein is CSVARTSTDTQYF.

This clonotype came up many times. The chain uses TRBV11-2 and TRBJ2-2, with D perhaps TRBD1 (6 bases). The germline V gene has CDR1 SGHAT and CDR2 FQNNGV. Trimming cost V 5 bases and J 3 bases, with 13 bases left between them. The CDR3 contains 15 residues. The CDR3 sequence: CASSRSGVDTGELFF. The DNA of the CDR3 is TGTGCCAGCAGCCGTTCAGGGGTAGACACCGGGGAGCTGTTTTTT.

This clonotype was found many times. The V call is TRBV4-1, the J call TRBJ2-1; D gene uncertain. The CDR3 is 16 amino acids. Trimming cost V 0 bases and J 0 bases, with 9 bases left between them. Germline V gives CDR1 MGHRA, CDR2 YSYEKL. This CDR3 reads CASSQEAYGSYNEQFF. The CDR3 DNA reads TGCGCCAGCAGCCAAGAGGCTTATGGCTCCTACAATGAGCAGTTCTTC.

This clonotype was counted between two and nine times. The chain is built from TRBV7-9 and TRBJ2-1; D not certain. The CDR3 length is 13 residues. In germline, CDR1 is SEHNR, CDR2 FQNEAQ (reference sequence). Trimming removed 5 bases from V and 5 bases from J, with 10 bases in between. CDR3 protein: CASSIARDNEQFF. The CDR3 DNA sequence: TGTGCCAGCAGCATCGCCCGGGACAATGAGCAGTTCTTC. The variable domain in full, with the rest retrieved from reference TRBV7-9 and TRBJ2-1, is DTGVSQNPRHKITKRGQNVTFRCDPISEHNRLYWYRQTLGQGPEFLTYFQNEAQLEKSRLLSDRFSAERPKGSFSTLEIQRTEQGDSAMYLCASSIARDNEQFFGPGTRLTVL.

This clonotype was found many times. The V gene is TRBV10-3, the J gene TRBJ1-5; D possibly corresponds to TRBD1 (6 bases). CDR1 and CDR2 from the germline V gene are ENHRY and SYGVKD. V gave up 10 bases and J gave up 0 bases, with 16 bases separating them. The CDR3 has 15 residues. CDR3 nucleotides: TGTGCCACCTCGACAGGCGAACATAGCAATCAGCCCCAGCATTTT. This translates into CATSTGEHSNQPQHF.

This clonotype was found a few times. CDR3 sequence reads: CSARAPGLAGKYYEQYF. CDR3 nucleotides: TGCAGTGCTAGGGCTCCAGGACTAGCGGGAAAATACTACGAGCAGTACTTC. J is TRBJ2-7 and V is TRBV20-1; TRBD2 matches at 12 bases. Trimming at V came to 3 bases and at J to 3 bases, leaving 12 bases not matched to a gene. Per germline, CDR1 DFQATT and CDR2 SNEGSKA (reference sequence). The CDR3 totals 17 residues.

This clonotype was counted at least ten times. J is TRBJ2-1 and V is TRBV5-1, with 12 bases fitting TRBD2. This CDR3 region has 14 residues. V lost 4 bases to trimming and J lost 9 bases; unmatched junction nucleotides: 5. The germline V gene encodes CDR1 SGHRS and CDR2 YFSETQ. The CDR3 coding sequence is TGCGCCAGCAGCGGGATGACTAGCGGGAGTGAGCAGTTCTTC. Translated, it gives CASSGMTSGSEQFF.

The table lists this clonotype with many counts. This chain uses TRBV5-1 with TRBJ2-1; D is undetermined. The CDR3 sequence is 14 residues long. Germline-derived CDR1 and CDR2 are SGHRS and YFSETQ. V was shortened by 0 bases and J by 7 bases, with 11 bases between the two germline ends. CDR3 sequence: CASSLAGWANEQFF. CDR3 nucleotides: TGCGCCAGCAGCTTGGCCGGGTGGGCGAATGAGCAGTTCTTC.

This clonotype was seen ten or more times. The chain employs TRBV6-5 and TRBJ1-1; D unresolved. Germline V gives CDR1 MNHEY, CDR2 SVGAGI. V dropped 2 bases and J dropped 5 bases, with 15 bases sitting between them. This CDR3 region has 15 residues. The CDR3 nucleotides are TGTGCCAGCAGTTACAATGGGGAGGAGAGGACTGAAGCTTTCTTT. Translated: CASSYNGEERTEAFF.

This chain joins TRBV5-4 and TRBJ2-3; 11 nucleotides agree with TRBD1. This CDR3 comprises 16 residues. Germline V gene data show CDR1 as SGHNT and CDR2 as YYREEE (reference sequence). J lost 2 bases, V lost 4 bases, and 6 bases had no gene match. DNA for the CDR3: TGTGCCAGCAGCCTGATGGACAGGGGGCCCACAGATACGCAGTATTTT. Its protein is CASSLMDRGPTDTQYF.

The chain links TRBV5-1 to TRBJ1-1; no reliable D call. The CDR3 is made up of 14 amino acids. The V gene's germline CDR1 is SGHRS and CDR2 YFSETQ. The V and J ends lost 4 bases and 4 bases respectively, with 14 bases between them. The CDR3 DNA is TGCGCCAGCAGCCGTTACGGAAGGGCCACTGAAGCTTTCTTT. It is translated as CASSRYGRATEAFF.

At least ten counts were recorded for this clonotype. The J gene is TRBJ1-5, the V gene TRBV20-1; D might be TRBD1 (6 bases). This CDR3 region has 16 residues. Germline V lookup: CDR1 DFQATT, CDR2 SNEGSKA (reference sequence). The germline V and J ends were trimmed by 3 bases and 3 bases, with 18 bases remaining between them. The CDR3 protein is CSARDLKDSLNQPQHF. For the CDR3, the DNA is TGCAGTGCTAGGGACCTTAAGGACAGTCTCAATCAGCCCCAGCATTTT.

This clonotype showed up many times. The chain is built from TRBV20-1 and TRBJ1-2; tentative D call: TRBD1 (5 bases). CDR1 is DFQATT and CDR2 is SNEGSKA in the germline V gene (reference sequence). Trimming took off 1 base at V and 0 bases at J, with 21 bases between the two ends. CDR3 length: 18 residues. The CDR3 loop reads CSARAHKGGADANYGYTF. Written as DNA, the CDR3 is TGCAGTGCTAGAGCTCATAAGGGTGGGGCCGACGCTAACTATGGCTACACCTTC.

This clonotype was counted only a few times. DNA for the CDR3: TGTGCCAGCAGTTTCGGGGGACTCCTCTCTGGGGCCAACGTCCTGACTTTC. It specifies CASSFGGLLSGANVLTF. This chain connects TRBV12-3 or TRBV12-4 to TRBJ2-6, with D perhaps TRBD2 (6 bases). The CDR3 spans 17 residues. V lost 3 bases and J lost 0, with 12 bases in between.

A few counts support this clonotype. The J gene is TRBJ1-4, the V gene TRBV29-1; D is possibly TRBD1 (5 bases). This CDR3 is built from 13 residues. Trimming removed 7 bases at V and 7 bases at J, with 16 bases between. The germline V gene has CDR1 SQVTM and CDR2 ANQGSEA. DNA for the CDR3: TGCAGCGGGATTACCGGGACGAGTGAAAAACTGTTTTTT. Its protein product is CSGITGTSEKLFF.